This T cell receptor beta chain was obtained from a study of blood T cell repertoires in COVID-19. Germline V gene data show CDR1 as MNHNS and CDR2 as SASEGT. The CDR3 contains 12 residues. V was cut by 1 base and J by 6 bases, with 7 bases left in between. The method was immunoSEQ multiplex PCR; TCRdb's version includes in-frame clones alone and lacks a portion of them. The sample carries some 250,000 clones, over 70% recorded once. The chain recombines TRBV6-1 with TRBJ2-7, with D unclear. The sample taken for sequencing was peripheral blood. The origin of this receptor is a woman older than 75 with acute or convalescent COVID-19. In DNA, the CDR3 is TGTGCCAGCAGTGAAGGAACTCTCGAGCAGTACTTC. Its protein product is CASSEGTLEQYF.